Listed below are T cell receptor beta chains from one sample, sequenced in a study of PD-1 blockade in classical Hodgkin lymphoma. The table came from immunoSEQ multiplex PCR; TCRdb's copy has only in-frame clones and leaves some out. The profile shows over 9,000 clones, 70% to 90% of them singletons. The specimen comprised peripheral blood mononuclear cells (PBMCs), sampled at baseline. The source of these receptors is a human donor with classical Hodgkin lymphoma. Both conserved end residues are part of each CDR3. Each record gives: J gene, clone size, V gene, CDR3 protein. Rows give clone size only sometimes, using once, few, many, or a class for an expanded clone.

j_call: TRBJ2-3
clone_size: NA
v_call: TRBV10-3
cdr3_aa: CAISSTPLGGTDTQYF

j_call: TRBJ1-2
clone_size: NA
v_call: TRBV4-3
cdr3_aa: CASSLSRGGKMGYTF

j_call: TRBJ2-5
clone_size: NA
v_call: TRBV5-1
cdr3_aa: CASSPTGSGGSQETQYF

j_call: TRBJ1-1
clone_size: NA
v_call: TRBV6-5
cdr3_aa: CASSYLPENTEAFF

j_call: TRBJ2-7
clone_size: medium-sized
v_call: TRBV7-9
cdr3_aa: CASSPNEQYF

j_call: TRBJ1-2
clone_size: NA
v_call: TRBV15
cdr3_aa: CATSRDRGGNYGYTF

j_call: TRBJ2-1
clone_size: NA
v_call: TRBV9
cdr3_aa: CASSVGTDSYNEQFF

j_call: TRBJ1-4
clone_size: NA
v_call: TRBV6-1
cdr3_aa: CASTPRGETNEKLFF

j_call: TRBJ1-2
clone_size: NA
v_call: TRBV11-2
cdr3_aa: CASSFPRKGYTF

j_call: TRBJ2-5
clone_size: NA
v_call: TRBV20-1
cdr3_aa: CSPIRGETQYF

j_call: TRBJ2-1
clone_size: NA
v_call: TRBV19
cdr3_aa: CASSTTNEQFF

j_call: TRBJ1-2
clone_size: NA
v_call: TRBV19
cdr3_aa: CASAMGGPYGYTF

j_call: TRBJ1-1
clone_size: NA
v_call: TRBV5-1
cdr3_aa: CASSLAPGNTEAFF

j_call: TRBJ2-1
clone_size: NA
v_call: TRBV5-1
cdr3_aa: CASSLANSPSYNEQFF

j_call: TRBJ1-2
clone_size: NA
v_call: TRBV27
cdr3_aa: CASSFQGANYGYTF

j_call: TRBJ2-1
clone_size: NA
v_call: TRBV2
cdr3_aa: CASSEGTSGRAHNEQFF

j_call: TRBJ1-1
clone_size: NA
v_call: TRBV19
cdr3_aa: CASTKDRASEAFF

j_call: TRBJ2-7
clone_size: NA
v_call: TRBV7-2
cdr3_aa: CASSLLGQGIEQYF

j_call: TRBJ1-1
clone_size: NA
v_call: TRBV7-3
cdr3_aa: CASSSTPGMNTEAFF

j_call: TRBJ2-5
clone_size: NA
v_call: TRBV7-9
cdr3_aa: CASSLGTGPETQYF

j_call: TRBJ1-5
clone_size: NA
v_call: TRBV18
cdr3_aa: CASSPNTGTASNQPQHF

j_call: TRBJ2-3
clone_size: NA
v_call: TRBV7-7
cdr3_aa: CASSLSPTLVDTQYF

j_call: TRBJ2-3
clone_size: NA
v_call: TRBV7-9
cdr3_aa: CASSPALGGLTDTQYF

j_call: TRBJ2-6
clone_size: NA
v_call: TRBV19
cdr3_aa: CASSKSGSSGANVLTF

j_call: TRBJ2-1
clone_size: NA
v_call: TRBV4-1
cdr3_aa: CASSHRAGEQFF

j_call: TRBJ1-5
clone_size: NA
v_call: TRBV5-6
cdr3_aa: CASSPGRNQPQHF

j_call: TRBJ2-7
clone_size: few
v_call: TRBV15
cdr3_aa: CATSWGLAGSSYEQYF

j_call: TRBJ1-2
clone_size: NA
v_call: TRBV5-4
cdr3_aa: CASSLASVGSFTNYGYTF

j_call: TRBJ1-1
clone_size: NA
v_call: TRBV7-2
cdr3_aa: CASSQGRGYGEAFF

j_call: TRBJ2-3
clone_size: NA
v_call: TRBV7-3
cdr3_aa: CASSLGLGEGPPDTQYF